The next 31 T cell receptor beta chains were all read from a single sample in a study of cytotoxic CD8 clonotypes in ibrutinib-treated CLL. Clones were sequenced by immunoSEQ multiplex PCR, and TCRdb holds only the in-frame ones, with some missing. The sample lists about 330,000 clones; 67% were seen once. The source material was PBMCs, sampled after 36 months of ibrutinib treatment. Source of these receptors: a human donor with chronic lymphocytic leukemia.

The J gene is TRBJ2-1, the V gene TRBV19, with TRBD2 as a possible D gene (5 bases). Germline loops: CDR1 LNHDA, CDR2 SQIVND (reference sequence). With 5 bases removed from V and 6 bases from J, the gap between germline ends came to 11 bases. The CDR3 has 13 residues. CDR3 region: CASSSEATNEQFF. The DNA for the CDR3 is TGTGCCAGTAGTTCGGAGGCCACCAATGAGCAGTTCTTC.

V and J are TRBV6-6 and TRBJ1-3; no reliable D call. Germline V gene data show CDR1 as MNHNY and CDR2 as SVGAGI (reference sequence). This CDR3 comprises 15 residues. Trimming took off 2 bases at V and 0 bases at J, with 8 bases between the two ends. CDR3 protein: CASSYDGYSGNTIYF. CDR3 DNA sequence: TGTGCCAGCAGTTACGATGGCTACTCTGGAAACACCATATATTTT.

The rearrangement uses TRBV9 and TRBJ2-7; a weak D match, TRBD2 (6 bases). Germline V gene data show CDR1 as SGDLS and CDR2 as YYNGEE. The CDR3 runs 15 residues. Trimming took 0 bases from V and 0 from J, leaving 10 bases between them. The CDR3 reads CASSVVSGGSYEQYF. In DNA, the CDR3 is TGTGCCAGCAGCGTAGTTAGCGGAGGCTCCTACGAGCAGTACTTC.

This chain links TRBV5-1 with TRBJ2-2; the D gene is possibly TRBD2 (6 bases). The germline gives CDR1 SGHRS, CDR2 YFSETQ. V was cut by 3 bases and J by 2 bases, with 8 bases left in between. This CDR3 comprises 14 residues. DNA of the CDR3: TGCGCCAGCAGCTGGGACTTCAACACCGGGGAGCTGTTTTTT. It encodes CASSWDFNTGELFF.

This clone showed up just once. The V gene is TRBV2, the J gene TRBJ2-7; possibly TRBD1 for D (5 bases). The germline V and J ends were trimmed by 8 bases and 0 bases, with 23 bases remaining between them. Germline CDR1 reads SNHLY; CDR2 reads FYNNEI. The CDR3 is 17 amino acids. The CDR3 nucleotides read TGTGCCAGCGTTAGGGCGTCGGACATAATTAGCTCCTACGAGCAGTACTTC. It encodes CASVRASDIISSYEQYF.

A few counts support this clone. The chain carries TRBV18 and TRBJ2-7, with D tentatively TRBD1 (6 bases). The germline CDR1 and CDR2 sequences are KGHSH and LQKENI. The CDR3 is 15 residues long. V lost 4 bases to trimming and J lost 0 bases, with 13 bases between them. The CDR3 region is CASSLLRDNSYEQYF. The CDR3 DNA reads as TGTGCCAGCTCACTACTCCGGGACAACTCCTACGAGCAGTACTTC. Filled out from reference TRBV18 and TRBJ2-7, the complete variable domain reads NAGVMQNPRHLVRRRGQEARLRCSPMKGHSHVYWYRQLPEEGLKFMVYLQKENIIDESGMPKERFSAEFPKEGPSILRIQQVVRGDSAAYFCASSLLRDNSYEQYFGPGTRLTVT.

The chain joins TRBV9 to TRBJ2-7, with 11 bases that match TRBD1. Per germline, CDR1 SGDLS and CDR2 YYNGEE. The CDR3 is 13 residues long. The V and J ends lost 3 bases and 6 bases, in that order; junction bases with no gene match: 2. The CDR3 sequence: CASSEGTGGEQYF. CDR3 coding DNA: TGTGCCAGCAGCGAAGGGACAGGGGGCGAGCAGTACTTC.

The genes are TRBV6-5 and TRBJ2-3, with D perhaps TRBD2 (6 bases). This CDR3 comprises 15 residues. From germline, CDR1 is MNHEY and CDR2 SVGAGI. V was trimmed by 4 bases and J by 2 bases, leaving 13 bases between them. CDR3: CASSFGQGLTDTQYF. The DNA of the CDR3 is TGTGCCAGCAGTTTTGGGCAGGGACTCACAGATACGCAGTATTTT.

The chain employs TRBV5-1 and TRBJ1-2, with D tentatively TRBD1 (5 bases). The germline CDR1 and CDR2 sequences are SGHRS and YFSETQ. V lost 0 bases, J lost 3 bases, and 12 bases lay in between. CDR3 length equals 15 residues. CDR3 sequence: CASSLAGGSDYGYTF. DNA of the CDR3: TGCGCCAGCAGCTTGGCTGGGGGAAGCGACTATGGCTACACCTTC.

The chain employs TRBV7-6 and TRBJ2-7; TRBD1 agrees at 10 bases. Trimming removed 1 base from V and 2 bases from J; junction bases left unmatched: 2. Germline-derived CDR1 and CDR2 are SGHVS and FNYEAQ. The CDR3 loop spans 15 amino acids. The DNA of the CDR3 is TGTGCCAGCAGCTTAGGGGACAGGGGCCCCTACGAGCAGTACTTC. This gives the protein CASSLGDRGPYEQYF.

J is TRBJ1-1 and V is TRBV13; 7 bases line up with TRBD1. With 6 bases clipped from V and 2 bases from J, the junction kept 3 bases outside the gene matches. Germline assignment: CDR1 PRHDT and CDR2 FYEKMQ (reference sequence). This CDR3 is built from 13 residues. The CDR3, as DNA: TGTGCCAGCAGAAACAGGGGAAACACTGAAGCTTTCTTT. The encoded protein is CASRNRGNTEAFF.

CDR3 DNA sequence: TGCAGCGTTGCGCGGACAAACGAGCAGTACTTC. Translated, it gives CSVARTNEQYF. The chain combines TRBV29-1 with TRBJ2-7; D perhaps matches TRBD1 (5 bases). Trimming stripped 4 bases from V and 5 bases from J, with 9 bases between. Germline loops: CDR1 SQVTM, CDR2 ANQGSEA. The CDR3 totals 11 residues.

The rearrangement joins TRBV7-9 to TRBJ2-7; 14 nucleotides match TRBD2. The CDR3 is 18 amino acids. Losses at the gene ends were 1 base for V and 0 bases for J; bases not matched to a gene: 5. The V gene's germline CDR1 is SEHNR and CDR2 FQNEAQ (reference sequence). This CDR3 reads CASSLGLAGGTYSYEQYF. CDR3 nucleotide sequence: TGTGCCAGCAGCTTAGGACTAGCGGGAGGGACATACTCCTACGAGCAGTACTTC.

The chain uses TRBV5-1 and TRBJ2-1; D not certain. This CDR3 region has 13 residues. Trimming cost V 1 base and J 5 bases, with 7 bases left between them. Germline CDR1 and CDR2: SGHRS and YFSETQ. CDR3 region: CASSLQVNNEQFF. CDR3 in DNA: TGCGCCAGCAGCTTGCAGGTAAACAATGAGCAGTTCTTC.

Here the CDR3 reads CASSYPDRGLPYEQYF. The CDR3 coding sequence is TGTGCCAGCAGTTACCCGGACAGGGGGCTTCCCTACGAGCAGTACTTC. The J gene is TRBJ2-7, the V gene TRBV28; 11 bases are a match to TRBD1. Germline CDR1 MDHEN, CDR2 SYDVKM. CDR3 length: 16 amino acids. The trim removed 4 bases at V and 2 bases at J, leaving 7 bases unmatched. The full variable domain, in which reference TRBV28 and TRBJ2-7 provide the parts outside the CDR3, is DVKVTQSSRYLVKRTGEKVFLECVQDMDHENMFWYRQDPGLGLRLIYFSYDVKMKEKGDIPEGYSVSREKKERFSLILESASTNQTSMYLCASSYPDRGLPYEQYFGPGTRLTVT.

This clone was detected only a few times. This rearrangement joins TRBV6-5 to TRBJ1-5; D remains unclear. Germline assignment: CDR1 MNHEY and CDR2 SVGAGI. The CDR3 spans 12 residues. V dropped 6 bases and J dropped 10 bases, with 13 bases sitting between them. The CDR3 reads CASRQRWLPQHF. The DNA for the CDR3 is TGTGCCAGCAGACAACGGTGGTTACCCCAGCATTTT.

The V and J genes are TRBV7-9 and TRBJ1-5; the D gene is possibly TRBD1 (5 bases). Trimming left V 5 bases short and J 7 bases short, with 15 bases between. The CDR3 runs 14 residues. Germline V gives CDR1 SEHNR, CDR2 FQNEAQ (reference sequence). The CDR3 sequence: CASSLGGVRQPQHF. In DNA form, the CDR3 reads TGTGCCAGCAGCCTGGGAGGGGTGAGGCAGCCCCAGCATTTT.

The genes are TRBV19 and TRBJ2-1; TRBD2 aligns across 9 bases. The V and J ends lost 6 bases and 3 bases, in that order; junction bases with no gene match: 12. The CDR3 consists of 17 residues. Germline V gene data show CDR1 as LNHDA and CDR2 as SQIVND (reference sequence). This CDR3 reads CASSFLPGLALYNEQFF. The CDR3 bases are TGTGCCAGTAGCTTTCTCCCCGGACTAGCGCTCTACAATGAGCAGTTCTTC.

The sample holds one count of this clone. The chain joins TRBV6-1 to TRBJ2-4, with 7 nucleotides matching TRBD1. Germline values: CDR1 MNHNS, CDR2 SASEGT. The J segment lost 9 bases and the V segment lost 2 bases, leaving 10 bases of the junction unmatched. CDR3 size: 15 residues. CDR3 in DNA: TGTGCCAGCAGTGAAACCGGGACAGCAGGGAGCATTCAGTACTTC. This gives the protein CASSETGTAGSIQYF.

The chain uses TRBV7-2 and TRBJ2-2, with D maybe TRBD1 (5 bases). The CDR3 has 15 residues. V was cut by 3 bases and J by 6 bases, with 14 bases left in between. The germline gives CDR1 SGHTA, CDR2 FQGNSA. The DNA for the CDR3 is TGTGCCAGCAGCTTTAGCTCAGGGTACGCCGGGGAGCTGTTTTTT. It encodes CASSFSSGYAGELFF.

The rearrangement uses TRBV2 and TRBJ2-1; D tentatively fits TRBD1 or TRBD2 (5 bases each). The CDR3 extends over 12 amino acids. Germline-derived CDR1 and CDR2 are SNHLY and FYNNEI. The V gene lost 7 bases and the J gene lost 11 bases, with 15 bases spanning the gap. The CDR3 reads CASTRTGTQQFF. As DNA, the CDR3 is TGTGCCAGCACGCGAACCGGGACCCAGCAGTTCTTC. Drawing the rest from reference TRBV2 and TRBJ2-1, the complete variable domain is EPEVTQTPSHQVTQMGQEVILRCVPISNHLYFYWYRQILGQKVEFLVSFYNNEISEKSEIFDDQFSVERPDGSNFTLKIRSTKLEDSAMYFCASTRTGTQQFFGPGTRLTVL.

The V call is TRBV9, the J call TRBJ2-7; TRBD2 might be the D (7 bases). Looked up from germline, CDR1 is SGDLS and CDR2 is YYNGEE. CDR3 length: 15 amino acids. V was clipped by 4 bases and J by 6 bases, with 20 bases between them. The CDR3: CASSPSGGGSLEQYF. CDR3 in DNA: TGTGCCAGCAGCCCGTCGGGGGGCGGGAGTCTCGAGCAGTACTTC.

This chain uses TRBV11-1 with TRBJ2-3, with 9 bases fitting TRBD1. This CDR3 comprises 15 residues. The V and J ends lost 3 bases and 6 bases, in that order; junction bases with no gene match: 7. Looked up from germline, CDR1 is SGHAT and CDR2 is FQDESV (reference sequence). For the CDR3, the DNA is TGTGCCAGCAGCTTGTGGGGACAGGGACTCGATACGCAGTATTTT. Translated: CASSLWGQGLDTQYF.

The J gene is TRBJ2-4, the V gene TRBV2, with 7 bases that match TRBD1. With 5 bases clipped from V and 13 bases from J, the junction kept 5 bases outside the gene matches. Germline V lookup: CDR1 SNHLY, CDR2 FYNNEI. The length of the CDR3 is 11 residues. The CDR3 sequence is CASSLTGYQYF. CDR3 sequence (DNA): TGTGCCAGCAGTCTGACAGGGTACCAGTACTTC.

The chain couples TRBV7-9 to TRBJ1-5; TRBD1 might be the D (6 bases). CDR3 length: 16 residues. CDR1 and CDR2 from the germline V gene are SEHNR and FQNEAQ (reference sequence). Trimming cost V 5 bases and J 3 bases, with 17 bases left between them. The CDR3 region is CASSLQGHEDNQPQHF. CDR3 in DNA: TGTGCCAGCAGCCTACAGGGACACGAAGACAATCAGCCCCAGCATTTT.

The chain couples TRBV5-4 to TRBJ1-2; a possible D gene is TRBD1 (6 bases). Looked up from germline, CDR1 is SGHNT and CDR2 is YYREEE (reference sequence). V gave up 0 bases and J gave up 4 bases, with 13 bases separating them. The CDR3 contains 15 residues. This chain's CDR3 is CASSLVQGFGYGYTF. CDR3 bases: TGTGCCAGCAGCTTGGTACAGGGATTCGGCTATGGCTACACCTTC.

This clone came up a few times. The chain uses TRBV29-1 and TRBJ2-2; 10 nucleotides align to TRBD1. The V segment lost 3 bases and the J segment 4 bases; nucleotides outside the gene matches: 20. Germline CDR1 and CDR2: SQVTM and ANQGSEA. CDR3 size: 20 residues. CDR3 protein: CSVERGWDKGQGPLTGELFF. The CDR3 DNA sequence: TGCAGCGTTGAGAGGGGGTGGGATAAGGGACAGGGGCCACTCACCGGGGAGCTGTTTTTT.

DNA of the CDR3: TGTGCCAGTAGTAGGGGGAAACCAACCGAGCAGTACTTC. It is translated as CASSRGKPTEQYF. This chain joins TRBV19 and TRBJ2-7, with D perhaps being TRBD1 or TRBD2 (5 bases each). Germline V CDR1 and CDR2: LNHDA, SQIVND (reference sequence). Trimming took 4 bases from V and 6 from J, leaving 13 bases between them. This CDR3 is 13 amino acids long.

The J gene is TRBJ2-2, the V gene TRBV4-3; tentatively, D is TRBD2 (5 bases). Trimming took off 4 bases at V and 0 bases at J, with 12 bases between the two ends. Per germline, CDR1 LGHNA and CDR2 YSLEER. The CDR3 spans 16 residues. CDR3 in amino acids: CASSRAVSSNTGELFF. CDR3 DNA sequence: TGCGCCAGCAGCCGAGCGGTCAGCTCGAACACCGGGGAGCTGTTTTTT.

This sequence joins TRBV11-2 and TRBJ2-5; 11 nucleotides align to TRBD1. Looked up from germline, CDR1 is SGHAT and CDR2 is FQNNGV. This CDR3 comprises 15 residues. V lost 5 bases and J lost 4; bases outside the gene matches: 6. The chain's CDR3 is CASSMDRGLGETQYF. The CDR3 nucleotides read TGTGCCAGCAGCATGGACAGGGGGCTAGGAGAGACCCAGTACTTC.

The CDR3 DNA follows: TGCGCCAGCAGCTCCATGCGACAGGGAAGGGATACTGAAGCTTTCTTT. It codes for CASSSMRQGRDTEAFF. This chain uses TRBV5-1 with TRBJ1-1, with 7 bases identical to TRBD1. The V gene's germline CDR1 is SGHRS and CDR2 YFSETQ. This CDR3 comprises 16 residues. Trimming took 3 bases from V and 5 from J; bases not matched to a gene: 13.